The sample holds a few counts of the clone carrying this TCR beta chain. The antigen remains undetermined. This record belongs to a study of glioma-infiltrating T cells after dendritic cell vaccination. Study information: Samples are from glioblastoma patients in Phase I and II dendritic cell vaccine trials. Patients received three intradermal dendritic cell vaccine injections at biweekly intervals.

Time point reported: after dendritic cell vaccination, including at tumor progression/relapse. Selection required adequate fresh-frozen tumor tissue plus more than two years' survival data. TCRdb keeps only in-frame clones here, not all; method: immunoSEQ multiplex PCR. This table holds some 78,000 clones, around 84% found once. Germline values: CDR1 MRHNA, CDR2 SNTAGT. This CDR3 contains 15 residues. V gave up 4 bases and J gave up 9 bases; unmatched junction bases: 9. Study conclusions and caveats: Higher TCR clonality did not directly relate to longer survival.

The sequence was collected from a human donor with glioblastoma. The source material was blood, sampled after dendritic cell vaccination. The gene calls are TRBV6-4 and TRBJ2-1; 10 bases line up with TRBD2. The CDR3 DNA follows: TGTGCCAGCAGTGCGAGCGGGGGGGTCGAGATTGAGCAGTTCTTC. It encodes CASSASGGVEIEQFF.